These 28 T cell receptor beta chains originate from one sample sequenced in a study of T cell responses to AZD1222 COVID-19 vaccine. The table came from immunoSEQ multiplex PCR; TCRdb's copy has only in-frame clones and leaves some out. The profile shows 150,000 or so clones, 91% of them singletons. Sequenced here: peripheral blood, sampled on day 0 of AZD1222 vaccination. These receptors were taken from an adult in good health.

This chain links TRBV5-1 with TRBJ2-7, with TRBD1 matching over 8 bases. CDR1 and CDR2 (germline): SGHRS, YFSETQ. The V gene end was trimmed by 0 bases and the J gene end by 3 bases; junction bases not matched to a gene: 5. The CDR3 contains 15 residues. In DNA, the CDR3 is TGCGCCAGCAGCTTGGGACAGGGGCCTGACTACGAGCAGTACTTC. It yields the protein CASSLGQGPDYEQYF. The variable domain in full, completed from reference TRBV5-1 and TRBJ2-7, reads KAGVTQTPRYLIKTRGQQVTLSCSPISGHRSVSWYQQTPGQGLQFLFEYFSETQRNKGNFPGRFSGRQFSNSRSEMNVSTLELGDSALYLCASSLGQGPDYEQYFGPGTRLTVT.

This chain uses TRBV9 with TRBJ1-1; D is uncertain. The length of the CDR3 is 16 residues. Germline values: CDR1 SGDLS, CDR2 YYNGEE. Trimming left V 4 bases short and J 0 bases short, with 16 bases between. CDR3 sequence: CASSSHGLAMNTEAFF. The CDR3 DNA reads as TGTGCCAGCAGCTCACACGGTTTGGCAATGAACACTGAAGCTTTCTTT.

V gene TRBV19 combines with J gene TRBJ2-1; unclear D gene. The CDR3 extends over 15 amino acids. V was shortened by 5 bases and J by 9 bases, with 20 bases between the two germline ends. Germline V CDR1 and CDR2: LNHDA, SQIVND (reference sequence). CDR3 bases: TGTGCCAGTAGTCCAACCGGGCCGATCGATGGTGAGCAGTTCTTC. It encodes CASSPTGPIDGEQFF.

The chain links TRBV9 to TRBJ1-4; D remains ambiguous. In germline, CDR1 is SGDLS, CDR2 YYNGEE. The CDR3 sequence is 14 residues long. Trimming removed 7 bases at V and 3 bases at J, with 13 bases between. The CDR3 reads CASGGPISNEKLFF. DNA of the CDR3: TGTGCCAGCGGAGGGCCGATCTCTAATGAAAAACTGTTTTTT.

The gene calls are TRBV10-2 and TRBJ2-2; D may be TRBD2 (7 bases). This CDR3 spans 15 amino acids. Germline V lookup: CDR1 WSHSY, CDR2 SAAADI. Trimming took off 9 bases at V and 3 bases at J, with 17 bases between the two ends. The CDR3 protein is CASNTGGMYTGELFF. CDR3 coding DNA: TGCGCCAGTAACACGGGGGGCATGTACACCGGGGAGCTGTTTTTT.

The J gene is TRBJ1-2, the V gene TRBV19, with TRBD1 matching 7 bases. Germline CDR1 LNHDA, CDR2 SQIVND (reference sequence). With V trimmed by 9 bases and J by 2 bases, 3 bases remained unmatched. The length of the CDR3 is 12 residues. In DNA form, the CDR3 reads TGTGCCAGCCGGGGACAGAACTATGGCTACACCTTC. This gives the protein CASRGQNYGYTF.

The chain carries TRBV18 and TRBJ1-2; D is unresolved. Trimming cost V 2 bases and J 2 bases, with 18 bases left between them. This CDR3 has 17 residues. Germline values: CDR1 KGHSH, CDR2 LQKENI. The CDR3 DNA reads as TGTGCCAGCTCACCAACGAAGAGCGGTATCCACAACTATGGCTACACCTTC. Its translation is CASSPTKSGIHNYGYTF. Together with reference TRBV18 and TRBJ1-2, the CDR3 gives the full variable domain: NAGVMQNPRHLVRRRGQEARLRCSPMKGHSHVYWYRQLPEEGLKFMVYLQKENIIDESGMPKERFSAEFPKEGPSILRIQQVVRGDSAAYFCASSPTKSGIHNYGYTFGSGTRLTVV.

In this sample, this clone turned up a few times. The J gene is TRBJ2-1, the V gene TRBV4-3, with 12 bases aligning to TRBD2. V gave up 4 bases and J gave up 15 bases; unmatched junction bases: 16. CDR1 and CDR2 from the germline V gene are LGHNA and YSLEER. This CDR3 comprises 16 residues. CDR3 region: CASSLRIWLAGGPRFF. The CDR3 DNA reads as TGCGCCAGCAGCCTCCGGATCTGGCTAGCGGGAGGGCCGAGGTTCTTC.

CDR3 loop: CASSPHGREKRETQYF. The CDR3 region has the DNA TGTGCCAGCAGCCCGCACGGTCGGGAGAAGAGGGAGACCCAGTACTTC. V gene TRBV11-3 combines with J gene TRBJ2-5, with a weak D call TRBD2 (6 bases). CDR3 length: 16 residues. Per the germline V gene, CDR1 is SGHNT and CDR2 is YENEEA. V gave up 5 bases and J gave up 5 bases, with 21 bases separating them. The full variable domain, rest sourced from reference TRBV11-3 and TRBJ2-5, is EAGVVQSPRYKIIEKKQPVAFWCNPISGHNTLYWYLQNLGQGPELLIRYENEEAVDDSQLPKDRFSAERLKGVDSTLKIQPAELGDSAVYLCASSPHGREKRETQYFGPGTRLLVL.

This clone appeared a few times. The V gene is TRBV5-4, the J gene TRBJ1-1; D perhaps matches TRBD1 (5 bases). Trimming took 0 bases from V and 0 from J, leaving 9 bases between them. The germline V gene encodes CDR1 SGHNT and CDR2 YYREEE (reference sequence). The CDR3 totals 15 residues. The CDR3 DNA is TGTGCCAGCAGCTTGGGGGGGGTTATGAACACTGAAGCTTTCTTT. Its translation: CASSLGGVMNTEAFF. Together with reference TRBV5-4 and TRBJ1-1, the CDR3 gives the full variable domain: ETGVTQSPTHLIKTRGQQVTLRCSSQSGHNTVSWYQQALGQGPQFIFQYYREEENGRGNFPPRFSGLQFPNYSSELNVNALELDDSALYLCASSLGGVMNTEAFFGQGTRLTVV.

The chain is built from TRBV7-3 and TRBJ2-7, with 9 bases identical to TRBD2. The CDR3 covers 15 residues. After removal of 5 bases from V and 1 base from J, the junction contained 6 bases not matched to a gene. Germline-derived CDR1 and CDR2 are SGHTA and FQGTGA. The CDR3 loop reads CASSPAGGPSYEQYF. CDR3 sequence (DNA): TGTGCCAGCAGCCCAGCGGGAGGCCCATCCTACGAGCAGTACTTC.

This clone occurred once. V and J are TRBV7-3 and TRBJ2-7, with D perhaps given as TRBD1 or TRBD2 (6 bases each). The CDR3 is 16 amino acids. Germline lookup yields CDR1 SGHTA and CDR2 FQGTGA. V gave up 4 bases and J gave up 2 bases, with 18 bases separating them. The CDR3 loop is CASSSLGTRTTYEQYF. The CDR3 nucleotides are TGTGCCAGCAGCTCCCTTGGGACAAGGACTACCTACGAGCAGTACTTC.

Note on this clone: Other DNA sequences within the sample encode an identical CDR3. The CDR3 spells CASSIADSPLHF. CDR3 sequence (DNA): TGTGCCAGTAGTATTGCGGATTCACCCCTCCACTTT. The V gene is TRBV19, the J gene TRBJ1-6; no reliable D call. Germline loops: CDR1 LNHDA, CDR2 SQIVND (reference sequence). There are 12 residues in the CDR3. V was trimmed by 3 bases and J by 8 bases, leaving 5 bases between them.

V and J are TRBV28 and TRBJ1-3; 7 nucleotides align to TRBD1. V lost 6 bases, J lost 3 bases, and 8 bases stayed unmatched. Germline V CDR1 and CDR2: MDHEN, SYDVKM. The CDR3 has 15 amino acids. CDR3 bases: TGTGCCAGCAGCCGTCAGGGGGTTAGTGGAAACACCATATATTTT. This encodes CASSRQGVSGNTIYF.

Written as DNA, the CDR3 is TGTGCCACCCTCGCAGGGGACACTGAAGCTTTCTTT. Protein: CATLAGDTEAFF. The gene calls are TRBV28 and TRBJ1-1; D may be TRBD1 (6 bases). Germline V CDR1 and CDR2: MDHEN, SYDVKM. This CDR3 contains 12 residues. V dropped 10 bases and J dropped 3 bases, with 12 bases sitting between them.

Remarks on this clone: Additional DNA sequences in this sample encode the identical CDR3. V is TRBV28 and J is TRBJ1-2, with unresolved D. Germline CDR1 and CDR2: MDHEN and SYDVKM. This CDR3 region has 13 residues. Trimming cost V 5 bases and J 0 bases, with 7 bases left between them. CDR3 loop: CASSGTPNYGYTF. CDR3 DNA: TGTGCCAGCAGTGGTACTCCTAACTATGGCTACACCTTC.

The V call is TRBV28, the J call TRBJ2-2; 9 nucleotides agree with TRBD2. V trimming: 5 bases; J trimming: 4 bases; junction bases outside the gene matches: 17. CDR1 and CDR2 from the germline V gene are MDHEN and SYDVKM. This CDR3 has 19 residues. The CDR3 nucleotides read TGTGCCAGCAGTCCCCGGGGCCTTTTAGCGGGAGTAGTCACCGGGGAGCTGTTTTTT. It is translated as CASSPRGLLAGVVTGELFF.

This clone was seen just once. The chain combines TRBV12-3 or TRBV12-4 with TRBJ1-2, with D tentatively TRBD1 (6 bases). The ends were cut back, 2 bases at V and 8 bases at J, with 12 bases in the middle. The CDR3 covers 13 residues. DNA for the CDR3: TGTGCCAGCAGTTTAAAACAGGGTTCCGGCTACACCTTC. Encoded protein: CASSLKQGSGYTF.

The V and J genes are TRBV7-2 and TRBJ1-2, with TRBD1 identical over 7 bases. Germline CDR1 reads SGHTA; CDR2 reads FQGNSA. The CDR3 extends over 15 amino acids. V lost 3 bases to trimming and J lost 3 bases; unmatched junction nucleotides: 7. CDR3 bases: TGTGCCAGCAGCTTGCCAGGGGGTATCGACTATGGCTACACCTTC. This codes for CASSLPGGIDYGYTF.

The rearrangement uses TRBV7-3 and TRBJ1-5; 8 bases match TRBD1. Losses at the gene ends were 6 bases for V and 6 bases for J; bases not matched to a gene: 4. The CDR3 totals 13 residues. The V gene's germline CDR1 is SGHTA and CDR2 FQGTGA. Written as DNA, the CDR3 is TGTGCCAGCAGTCTACAGGGGGGTCAGCCCCAGCATTTT. Translation gives CASSLQGGQPQHF.

Worth noting for this clone: The junction differs from germline at one of its ends, possibly a read error. In the same sample, other DNA sequences code for this CDR3. The chain uses TRBV9 and TRBJ2-5, with D unresolved. The CDR3 has 12 residues. Germline V gives CDR1 SGDLS, CDR2 YYNGEE. The CDR3 region is CASSPPSETQYF. The CDR3 DNA is TGTGCTAGCAGCCCTCCCTCGGAGACCCAGTACTTC.

This clone occurred once. This rearrangement joins TRBV7-9 to TRBJ1-1; 9 bases match TRBD1. The CDR3 sequence is 15 residues long. Germline CDR1 is SEHNR and CDR2 is FQNEAQ (reference sequence). V was pared by 1 base and J by 5 bases, with 5 bases of the junction left unmatched. CDR3 nucleotides: TGTGCCAGCAGCTTAGGGACAGGGGAGAATACTGAAGCTTTCTTT. The encoded protein is CASSLGTGENTEAFF.

The gene calls are TRBV19 and TRBJ1-1; TRBD1 agrees at 12 bases. Germline lookup yields CDR1 LNHDA and CDR2 SQIVND (reference sequence). The CDR3 spans 14 residues. With 4 bases clipped from V and 6 bases from J, the junction kept 3 bases outside the gene matches. The CDR3 spells CASSRGTGGPEAFF. The DNA for the CDR3 is TGTGCCAGTAGTAGAGGGACAGGGGGCCCTGAAGCTTTCTTT.

The V and J genes are TRBV30 and TRBJ2-7; 9 nucleotides line up with TRBD1. The CDR3 consists of 15 residues. Germline-derived CDR1 and CDR2 are GTSNPN and SVGIG (reference sequence). With 5 bases clipped from V and 4 bases from J, the junction kept 12 bases outside the gene matches. CDR3 protein: CAWHLTGGMVYEQYF. CDR3 sequence (DNA): TGTGCCTGGCACTTAACAGGGGGCATGGTATACGAGCAGTACTTC. The full variable domain, completed using reference TRBV30 and TRBJ2-7, is SQTIHQWPATLVQPVGSPLSLECTVEGTSNPNLYWYRQAAGRGLQLLFYSVGIGQISSEVPQNLSASRPQDRQFILSSKKLLLSDSGFYLCAWHLTGGMVYEQYFGPGTRLTVT.

This clone appeared once. V is TRBV13 and J is TRBJ1-5; 9 nucleotides align to TRBD1. The germline V gene has CDR1 PRHDT and CDR2 FYEKMQ (reference sequence). The CDR3 sequence is 15 residues long. V was clipped by 3 bases and J by 5 bases; unmatched bases: 5. CDR3 sequence (DNA): TGTGCCAGCAGCTTGGGGACAGGGCTAGATCAGCCCCAGCATTTT. This codes for CASSLGTGLDQPQHF.

This chain uses TRBV9 with TRBJ1-2; TRBD1 matches at 9 bases. The CDR3 loop spans 14 amino acids. The germline CDR1 and CDR2 sequences are SGDLS and YYNGEE. V lost 0 bases to trimming and J lost 9 bases; unmatched junction nucleotides: 6. CDR3 amino acids: CASSVEGQGVSYTF. The CDR3 DNA reads as TGTGCCAGCAGCGTAGAGGGACAGGGAGTGAGCTACACCTTC.

The genes are TRBV18 and TRBJ1-1; 12 nucleotides align to TRBD1. J was trimmed by 0 bases and V by 4 bases; bases with no gene match: 6. The CDR3 sequence is 17 residues long. The V gene's germline CDR1 is KGHSH and CDR2 LQKENI. The CDR3 region is CASSRGTGGDVNTEAFF. The CDR3 bases are TGTGCCAGCTCACGGGGGACAGGGGGCGACGTGAACACTGAAGCTTTCTTT.

The rearrangement uses TRBV7-2 and TRBJ1-3, with D perhaps matching TRBD1 (6 bases). The CDR3 is made up of 14 amino acids. Per the germline V gene, CDR1 is SGHTA and CDR2 is FQGNSA. The V and J ends lost 2 bases and 6 bases respectively, with 11 bases between them. The CDR3 here is CASSLLDRKNTIYF. In DNA form, the CDR3 reads TGTGCCAGCAGCTTATTAGACAGGAAAAACACCATATATTTT.